This T cell receptor (beta chain) stems from a study of T cells in localized non-small cell lung cancer. Regarding the study as a whole: Uninvolved adjacent lung had the highest recorded T cell clonality, with tumor below it. Adjacent lung held a median 57 of the top 100 tumor clones. In the blood, greater T cell density corresponded to longer overall survival. Heterogeneity is still possible, as just one tumor region was sequenced.

CDR3 length: 13 residues. V shed 7 bases and J 4 bases; nucleotides not matched to a gene: 3. Germline CDR1 and CDR2: MNHGY and SAAAGT. On this clone itself: Its antigen is unknown.

Produced via immunoSEQ multiplex PCR; TCRdb's table is partial and in-frame only. The data show over 1,400 clones, with over 30% seen just once and roughly 15% held by the top ten. J is TRBJ1-5 and V is TRBV6-8, with 8 positions matching TRBD1. The sequenced sample was normal lung tissue next to the tumor, obtained before any cancer treatment. The receptor was isolated from a female donor older than 55 with stage I lung adenocarcinoma. The CDR3 sequence is CASTRQGNQPQHF. For the CDR3, the DNA is TGTGCCAGCACCCGACAGGGGAATCAGCCCCAGCATTTT.